This entry concerns a single T cell receptor beta chain. Its antigen is as yet unknown. The entry originates in a study of T cells expressing NK-cell markers. Study as a whole: Among eight sequenced donors, seven carried HCMV seropositivity while one was seronegative.

Study-wide findings and caveats: Six or seven donors carried dominant NKG2C+ clonotypes that made up about 1.0-8% of their CD8+ T cells.

Synthesis of TCR beta cDNA relied on 5'RACE template switching carrying UMIs. TCRdb re-called the 5' RACE reads; every CDR3 protein appears as one record, without DNA. Its clone listing holds under 600,000 distinct CDR3 sequences. In germline, CDR1 is SGHNT, CDR2 YYREEE (reference sequence). This CDR3 comprises 16 residues. The sequenced material came from blood T cells: a sorted CD56 or NKG2C T cell subset, CD4+ or CD8+ T cells, or bulk PBMC T cells (not recorded which). This TCR was recovered from a woman between 45 and 65 years old in good health. This chain uses TRBV5-4 with TRBJ2-3; TCRdb indicates TRBD2, and absent DNA this call remains unverified. CDR3 residues: CASSPTSGRAADTQYF.